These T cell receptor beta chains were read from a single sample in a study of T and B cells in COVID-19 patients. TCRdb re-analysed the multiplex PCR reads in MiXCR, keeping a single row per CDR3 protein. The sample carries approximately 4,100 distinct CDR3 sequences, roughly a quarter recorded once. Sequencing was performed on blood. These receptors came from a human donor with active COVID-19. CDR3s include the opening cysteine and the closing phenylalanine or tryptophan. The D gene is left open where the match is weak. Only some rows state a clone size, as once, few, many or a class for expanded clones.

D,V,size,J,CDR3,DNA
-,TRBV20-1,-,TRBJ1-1,CSARVPGRNTEAFF,TGCAGTGCTAGGGTCCCCGGCAGGAACACTGAAGCTTTCTTT
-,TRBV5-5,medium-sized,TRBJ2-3,CASSLWWANTDTQYF,TGTGCCAGCAGCTTGTGGTGGGCTAACACAGATACGCAGTATTTT
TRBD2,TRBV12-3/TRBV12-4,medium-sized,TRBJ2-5,CASRRLAGEETQYF,TGTGCCAGCAGGAGACTAGCGGGGGAAGAGACCCAGTACTTC
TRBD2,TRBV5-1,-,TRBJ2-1,CASSLDGGGYNEQFF,TGCGCCAGCAGCTTGGACGGCGGGGGCTACAATGAGCAGTTCTTC
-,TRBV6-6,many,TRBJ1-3,CASSYGAPGTSGNTIYF,TGTGCCAGCAGTTACGGAGCCCCAGGGACTAGTGGAAACACCATATATTTT
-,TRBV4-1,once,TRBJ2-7,CASSQVRQTYEQYF,TGCGCCAGCAGCCAAGTTCGACAGACATACGAGCAGTACTTC
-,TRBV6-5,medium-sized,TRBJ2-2,CASSEYGTGELFF,TGTGCCAGCAGTGAATATGGCACCGGGGAGCTGTTTTTT
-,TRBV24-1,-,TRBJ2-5,CATSDGLGEETQYF,TGTGCCACCAGTGATGGACTTGGGGAAGAGACCCAGTACTTC
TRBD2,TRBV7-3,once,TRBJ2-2,CASRKRDNTGELFF,TGTGCCAGCCGAAAGCGGGATAACACCGGGGAGCTGTTTTTT
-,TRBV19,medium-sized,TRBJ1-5,CASSGLGSNQPQHF,TGTGCCAGTAGCGGGCTGGGTAGCAATCAGCCCCAGCATTTT
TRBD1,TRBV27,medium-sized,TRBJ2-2,CASSSLGQVLTGELFF,TGTGCCAGCAGTTCCTTGGGACAGGTCCTAACCGGGGAGCTGTTTTTT
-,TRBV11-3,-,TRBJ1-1,CASSLKAGLNTEAFF,TGTGCCAGCAGCTTAAAGGCAGGGCTGAACACTGAAGCTTTCTTT
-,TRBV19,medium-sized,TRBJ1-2,CASSKLANYGYTF,TGTGCCAGTAGTAAACTCGCTAACTATGGCTACACCTTC
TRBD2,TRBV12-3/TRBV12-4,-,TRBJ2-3,CASSLPLPSGGSDTQYF,TGTGCCAGCAGTTTACCCCTTCCTAGCGGGGGATCAGATACGCAGTATTTT
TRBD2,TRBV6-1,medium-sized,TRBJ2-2,CASRRQRGAYTGELFF,TGTGCCAGCAGGCGACAGCGGGGGGCCTACACCGGGGAGCTGTTTTTT
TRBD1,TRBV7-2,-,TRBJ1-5,CASSLGQGIWQPQHF,TGTGCCAGCAGCTTGGGACAGGGGATATGGCAGCCCCAGCATTTT
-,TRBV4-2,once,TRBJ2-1,CASSQLDSDNEQFF,TGTGCCAGCAGCCAACTGGACAGTGACAATGAGCAGTTCTTC
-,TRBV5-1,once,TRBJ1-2,CASSLVGGLVYGYTF,TGCGCCAGCAGCTTGGTTGGGGGATTGGTCTATGGCTACACCTTC
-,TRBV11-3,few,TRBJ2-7,CASSSSQRGYEQYF,TGTGCCAGCAGCTCCAGCCAGAGGGGCTACGAGCAGTACTTC
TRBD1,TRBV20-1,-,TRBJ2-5,CSARQGIQETQYF,TGCAGTGCCAGACAGGGGATCCAAGAGACCCAGTACTTC
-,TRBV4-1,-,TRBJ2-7,CASSQTPVGGVFSYEQYF,TGCGCCAGCAGCCAGACTCCCGTTGGCGGGGTCTTCTCCTACGAGCAGTACTTC
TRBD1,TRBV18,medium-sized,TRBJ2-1,CASSPRQGKYDEQFF,TGTGCCAGCTCACCCCGACAGGGCAAATACGATGAGCAGTTCTTC
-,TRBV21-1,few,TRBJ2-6,CASSKACGTSGSGANVLTF,TGTGCCAGCAGCAAAGCTTGCGGGACTAGCGGCTCTGGGGCCAACGTCCTGACTTTC
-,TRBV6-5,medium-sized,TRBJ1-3,CASSYLQVTSGNTIYF,TGTGCCAGCAGTTACCTCCAGGTGACCTCTGGAAACACCATATATTTT
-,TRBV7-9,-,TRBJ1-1,CASSLTHSYTEAFF,TGTGCCAGCAGCTTAACCCACAGCTACACTGAAGCTTTCTTT
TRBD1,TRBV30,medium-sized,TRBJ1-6,CAWAGQRNSPLHF,TGTGCCTGGGCGGGACAGCGGAATTCACCCCTCCACTTT
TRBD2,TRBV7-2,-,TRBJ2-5,CASSYSPRLAGGLETQYF,TGTGCCAGCAGTTACTCCCCTAGACTAGCGGGGGGGCTTGAGACCCAGTACTTC
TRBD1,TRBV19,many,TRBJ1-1,CASSTYGQGNTEAFF,TGTGCCAGTAGTACGTACGGACAGGGTAACACTGAAGCTTTCTTT
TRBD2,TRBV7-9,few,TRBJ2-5,CASSPTSGGAVETQYF,TGTGCCAGCAGCCCAACTAGCGGGGGGGCGGTCGAGACCCAGTACTTC
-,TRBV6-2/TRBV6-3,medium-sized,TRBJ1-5,CASSESRGSGNQPQHF,TGTGCCAGCAGTGAATCCAGGGGTAGCGGCAATCAGCCCCAGCATTTT
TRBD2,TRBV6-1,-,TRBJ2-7,CASRRQRGAYEQYF,TGTGCCAGCAGGCGACAGCGGGGGGCCTACGAGCAGTACTTC
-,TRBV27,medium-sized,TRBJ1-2,CASSMDRGGYTF,TGTGCCAGCAGTATGGACAGAGGTGGCTACACCTTC
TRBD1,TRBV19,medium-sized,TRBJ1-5,CASIPGQGARGNQPQHF,TGTGCCAGTATCCCGGGACAGGGGGCGCGGGGCAATCAGCCCCAGCATTTT
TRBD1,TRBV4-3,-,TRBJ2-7,CASSQDQGTGGYEQYF,TGCGCCAGCAGCCAAGATCAGGGGACAGGGGGCTACGAGCAGTACTTC
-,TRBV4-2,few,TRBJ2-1,CASSPREGAYNEQFF,TGTGCCAGCAGCCCCAGGGAAGGGGCCTACAATGAGCAGTTCTTC
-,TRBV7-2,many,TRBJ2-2,CASSLGVKRSGELFF,TGTGCCAGCAGCTTAGGGGTCAAGAGGTCCGGGGAGCTGTTTTTT
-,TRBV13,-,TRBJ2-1,CASSNDSHNEQFF,TGTGCCAGCAGCAATGACAGCCACAATGAGCAGTTCTTC
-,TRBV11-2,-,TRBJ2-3,CASSLQASRTDTQYF,TGTGCCAGCAGCTTACAGGCTAGTCGTACAGATACGCAGTATTTT
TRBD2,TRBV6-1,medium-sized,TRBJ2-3,CASSALAGGPDTQYF,TGTGCCAGCAGTGCACTAGCGGGGGGGCCAGATACGCAGTATTTT
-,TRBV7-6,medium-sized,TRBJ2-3,CASSLSTDTQYF,TGTGCCAGCAGCTTAAGTACAGATACGCAGTATTTT
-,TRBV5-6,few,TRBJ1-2,CASSTRGGYYGYTF,TGTGCCAGCAGCACTCGGGGGGGATACTATGGCTACACCTTC
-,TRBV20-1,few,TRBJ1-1,CSAPPYGSNTEAFF,TGCAGTGCTCCTCCTTACGGGAGCAACACTGAAGCTTTCTTT
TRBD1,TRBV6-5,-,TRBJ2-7,CASSFGQGAWEQYF,TGTGCCAGCAGTTTCGGGCAGGGGGCTTGGGAGCAGTACTTC
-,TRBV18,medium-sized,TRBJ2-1,CASSQLRREDNEQFF,TGTGCCAGCTCACAACTGCGAAGGGAAGACAATGAGCAGTTCTTC
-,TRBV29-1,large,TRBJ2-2,CSVEGSANTGELFF,TGCAGCGTTGAAGGTTCCGCGAACACCGGGGAGCTGTTTTTT